This T cell receptor (beta chain) was obtained from a study of T cells expressing NK-cell markers. TCRdb re-called the 5' RACE reads; one entry per CDR3 protein, DNA not given. Recorded here are about 260,000 distinct CDR3 sequences; the top ten clones represent 4% to 4.5%. CDR1 is SEHNR and CDR2 is FQNEAQ in the germline V gene (reference sequence). This CDR3 comprises 14 residues. The TCR was taken from a woman between 18 and 70 years old in good health. The sequenced material came from blood T cells: a sorted CD56 or NKG2C T cell subset, CD4+ or CD8+ T cells, or bulk PBMC T cells (not recorded which). The chain is built from TRBV7-9 and TRBJ2-4. The CDR3 region is CASSLSSGKNIQYF.